This T cell receptor (beta chain) was identified in a study of CD8+CD57+ T cells in acquired aplastic anemia. As for the study in general: Isolated CD4+ and CD8+ cells, once sorted, yielded DNA averaging around 3 ug. Regarding the study as a whole: In common between the patients and the controls were approximately 28 CD8+ CDR3 sequences. No significant difference in CD8+ Simpson's diversity was found between patients and controls.

Flow cytometry had shown expanded CD8+CD57+ cells in the patients chosen for sequencing. Genomic DNA provided the template from which TCR beta VDJ and CDR3 profiles were obtained. TCRdb recomputed calls from the reads with MiXCR, one row per CDR3 protein. The top ten clones hold about three fifths of a sample with just over 200,000 distinct CDR3 sequences, 65% of them seen once. A remark on this clonotype: Its target is not known.

CDR1 and CDR2 (germline): SEHNR, FQNEAQ (reference sequence). V was cut by 5 bases and J by 5 bases, with 12 bases left in between. This CDR3 region has 13 residues. Sequencing was carried out using sorted CD4+, CD8+, or CD8+CD57+ T cells (not recorded which) from PBMCs. This TCR was sampled from a human donor with aplastic anemia. V usage is TRBV7-9 and J usage is TRBJ1-1; a possible D gene is TRBD1 (6 bases). CDR3 loop: CASSPRGETEAFF. CDR3 coding DNA: TGTGCCAGCAGCCCAAGGGGGGAAACTGAAGCTTTCTTT. Full variable domain (remainder filled in from reference TRBV7-9 and TRBJ1-1): DTGVSQNPRHKITKRGQNVTFRCDPISEHNRLYWYRQTLGQGPEFLTYFQNEAQLEKSRLLSDRFSAERPKGSFSTLEIQRTEQGDSAMYLCASSPRGETEAFFGQGTRLTVV.